This T cell receptor (beta chain) was captured in a study of vaccination and CD4 T cells after COVID-19. The wider study: Once diagnosed, patients had post-COVID samples drawn a median roughly 97 days later (range 35 to 161).

For this clonotype: Its antigen is currently unknown.

Germline CDR1 and CDR2: MGHRA and YSYEKL. Germline trimming cut 2 bases from V and 2 bases from J; bases unmatched to any gene: 10. CDR3 size: 18 residues. Whole-study findings and limits: Researchers report that 304 of 307 vaccine-specific clones in convalescent patients proved spike mono-reactive. In median terms, SARS-CoV-2-reactive clonotypes went from roughly 21 to 40, a nonsignificant rise.

With the Oncomine TCR Beta short-read assay, DNA from cultured CD4+ T cells was sequenced. MiXCR, run by TCRdb on the PCR reads, gives a single entry per CDR3 protein. The profile shows about 8,500 distinct CDR3 sequences, about 23% of them singletons. Treatment specified: approximately nine-day PBMC culture with coronavirus spike peptide pools or control peptides (ViraFEST assay). Source material: cultured CD4+ T cells from blood. The source of this sequence is a human donor with COVID-19. The chain links TRBV4-1 to TRBJ2-7, with 12 nucleotides matching TRBD1. The CDR3 DNA reads as TGCGCCAGCAGCCAATGGGTACCGGGACAGGGGGCTCCCTACGAGCAGTACTTC. Its protein is CASSQWVPGQGAPYEQYF.